This T cell receptor (gamma chain) was sequenced during a study of gamma-delta T cells after stem cell transplantation. TCRdb fed the RT-PCR reads into CATT to redo clone calling. The sample holds fewer than 450 gamma-chain clones; under 2.5% are singletons and the top ten take approximately 35%. Unmatched junction bases numbered 4, after V lost 2 bases and J lost 9 bases. The CDR3 length is 15 residues. The germline V gene has CDR1 GITISATS and CDR2 ISYDGTV (reference sequence). Points on this clone: The amino acid sequence in TCRdb belongs to a much larger clone and departs from this DNA's translation at residue 7, likely a sequencing read error; the sequence shown is translated from the DNA.

The clonotype originates from a human donor. It is not recorded whose cells these are; they may come from a transplant donor. The rearrangement uses TRGV9 and TRGJP. Sequenced input: gamma-delta T cells. The CDR3 is CALWEEGLGKKIKVF. CDR3 coding DNA: TGTGCCTTGTGGGAGGAAGGGTTGGGCAAAAAAATCAAGGTATTT.